This note documents a single T cell receptor beta chain sequence. With 5 bases clipped from V and 0 bases from J, the junction kept 3 bases outside the gene matches. The CDR3 is 14 amino acids. Germline CDR1 SGHNT, CDR2 YENEEA. Measured with immunoSEQ multiplex PCR; TCRdb has only the in-frame clones, and not every one. There are around 110,000 clones in the sample; 90% occur only once, and roughly 2% lies in the top ten. This specimen comes from a study of blood T cell repertoires in COVID-19. The chain couples TRBV11-3 to TRBJ2-7; 8 bases agree with TRBD1. The TCR was taken from a human donor with active COVID-19. The donor label of this sample is uncertain. Source material: peripheral blood. CDR3 protein: CASSTGQASYEQYF. The CDR3 nucleotides are TGTGCCAGCAGCACGGGACAGGCCTCCTACGAGCAGTACTTC.